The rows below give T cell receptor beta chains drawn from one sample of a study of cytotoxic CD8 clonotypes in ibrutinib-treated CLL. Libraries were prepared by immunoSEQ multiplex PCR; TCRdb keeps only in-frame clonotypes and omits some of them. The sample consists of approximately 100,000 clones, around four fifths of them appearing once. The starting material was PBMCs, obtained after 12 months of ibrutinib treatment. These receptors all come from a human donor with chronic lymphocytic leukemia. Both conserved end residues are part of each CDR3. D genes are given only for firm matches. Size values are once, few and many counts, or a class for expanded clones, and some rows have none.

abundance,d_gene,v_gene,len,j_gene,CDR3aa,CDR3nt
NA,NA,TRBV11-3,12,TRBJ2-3,CASSLKADTQYF,TGTGCCAGCAGCTTAAAGGCAGATACGCAGTATTTT
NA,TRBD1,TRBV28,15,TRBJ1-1,CASSLAGTGNTEAFF,TGTGCCAGCAGTTTAGCTGGGACAGGGAACACTGAAGCTTTCTTT
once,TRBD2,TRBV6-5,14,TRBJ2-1,CASISASGGPEQFF,TGTGCCAGCATTTCCGCTAGCGGGGGGCCAGAGCAGTTCTTC
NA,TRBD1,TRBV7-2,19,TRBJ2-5,CASSLALTGTGGRRETQYF,TGTGCCAGCAGCTTAGCCCTCACCGGGACAGGGGGCAGAAGAGAGACCCAGTACTTC
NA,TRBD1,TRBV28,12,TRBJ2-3,CASRTGADTQYF,TGTGCCAGCAGAACAGGGGCAGATACGCAGTATTTT
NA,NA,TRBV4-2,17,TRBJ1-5,CASSLTYSPEGNQPQHF,TGTGCCAGCAGCCTTACGTACAGCCCAGAAGGTAATCAGCCCCAGCATTTT
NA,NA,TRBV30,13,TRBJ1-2,CAWTVPGRYGYTF,TGTGCCTGGACGGTTCCAGGGCGCTATGGCTACACCTTC
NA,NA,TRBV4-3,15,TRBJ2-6,CASSQGRGGANVLTF,TGCGCCAGCAGCCAAGGGAGGGGTGGGGCCAACGTCCTGACTTTC
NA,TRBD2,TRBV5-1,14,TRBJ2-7,CASSEAGWSYEQYF,TGCGCCAGCAGCGAAGCGGGGTGGTCCTACGAGCAGTACTTC
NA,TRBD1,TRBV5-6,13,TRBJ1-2,CASFEQGNYGYTF,TGTGCCAGCTTCGAACAGGGGAACTATGGCTACACCTTC
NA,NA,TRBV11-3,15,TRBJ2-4,CASSLEPRFENIQYF,TGTGCCAGCAGCTTAGAGCCCCGCTTTGAGAACATTCAGTACTTC
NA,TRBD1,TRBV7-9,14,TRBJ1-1,CASRPGGVNTEAFF,TGTGCCAGCAGGCCAGGGGGGGTAAACACTGAAGCTTTCTTT
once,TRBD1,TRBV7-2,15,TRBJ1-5,CASSLRTGDNQPQHF,TGTGCCAGCAGCTTGAGGACAGGAGACAATCAGCCCCAGCATTTT
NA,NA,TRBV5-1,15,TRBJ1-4,CASSFNDRPNEKLFF,TGCGCCAGCAGCTTCAACGACAGGCCGAATGAAAAACTGTTTTTT
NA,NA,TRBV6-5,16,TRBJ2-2,CASSYSYSRETGELFF,TGTGCCAGCAGTTACTCGTACAGCCGGGAAACCGGGGAGCTGTTTTTT
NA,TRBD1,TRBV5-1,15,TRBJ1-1,CASSLQGALNTEAFF,TGCGCCAGCAGCTTGCAGGGGGCGCTTAACACTGAAGCTTTCTTT
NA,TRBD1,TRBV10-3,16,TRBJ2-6,CAISVGQGAGANVLTF,TGTGCCATCAGTGTTGGACAGGGGGCCGGGGCCAACGTCCTGACTTTC
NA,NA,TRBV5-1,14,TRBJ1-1,CASAQGLMNTEAFF,TGCGCCAGCGCGCAGGGTTTGATGAACACTGAAGCTTTCTTT
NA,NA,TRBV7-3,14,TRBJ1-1,CASSLLGENTEAFF,TGTGCCAGCAGCTTATTAGGGGAGAACACTGAAGCTTTCTTT
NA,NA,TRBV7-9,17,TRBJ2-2,CASSLFTNRENTGELFF,TGTGCCAGCAGCTTATTCACAAACAGGGAAAACACCGGGGAGCTGTTTTTT
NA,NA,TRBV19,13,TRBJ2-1,CASSRKSVDEQFF,TGTGCCAGTAGTAGAAAGAGCGTCGATGAGCAGTTCTTC
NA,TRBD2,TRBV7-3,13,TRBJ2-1,CASSFGGLNEQFF,TGTGCCAGCAGCTTCGGGGGGTTGAATGAGCAGTTCTTC
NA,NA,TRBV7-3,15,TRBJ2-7,CASSLIKAGSYEQYF,TGTGCCAGCAGCTTAATCAAGGCAGGATCCTACGAGCAGTACTTC
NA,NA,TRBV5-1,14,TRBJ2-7,CASSLSGDNYEQYF,TGCGCCAGCAGCTTGTCGGGGGACAACTACGAGCAGTACTTC
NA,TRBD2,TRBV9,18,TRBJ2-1,CASSARLAGGINSNEQFF,TGTGCCAGCAGCGCCCGACTAGCGGGGGGAATTAACTCCAATGAGCAGTTCTTC
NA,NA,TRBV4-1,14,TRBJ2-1,CASSPGRGFDEQFF,TGCGCCAGCAGCCCCGGGAGAGGGTTCGATGAGCAGTTCTTC
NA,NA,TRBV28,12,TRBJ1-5,CAVQVGNQPQHF,TGTGCAGTTCAGGTGGGCAATCAGCCCCAGCATTTT
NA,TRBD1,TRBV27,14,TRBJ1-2,CASRTGQGNYGYTF,TGTGCCAGCAGAACTGGACAGGGAAACTATGGCTACACCTTC
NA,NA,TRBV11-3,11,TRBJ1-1,CASSHQGGAFF,TGTGCCAGCAGCCACCAGGGAGGAGCTTTCTTT
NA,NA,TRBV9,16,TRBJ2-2,CASSVVVADNTGELFF,TGTGCCAGCAGCGTAGTGGTAGCGGATAACACCGGGGAGCTGTTTTTT
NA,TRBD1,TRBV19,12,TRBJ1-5,CASNTGDQPQHF,TGTGCCAGTAATACAGGGGATCAGCCCCAGCATTTT
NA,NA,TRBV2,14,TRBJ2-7,CASTVSSGPGEQYF,TGTGCCAGCACCGTCAGCTCCGGTCCCGGCGAGCAGTACTTC
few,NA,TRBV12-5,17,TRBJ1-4,CASGLKPPGGGGEKLFF,TGTGCTAGTGGTTTGAAGCCCCCCGGGGGAGGAGGTGAAAAACTGTTTTTT
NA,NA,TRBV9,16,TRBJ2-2,CASSVTREGTTGELFF,TGTGCCAGCAGCGTAACCCGGGAAGGGACCACCGGGGAGCTGTTTTTT
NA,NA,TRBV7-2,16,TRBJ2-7,CASSLAGGTSFYEQYF,TGTGCCAGCAGCTTAGCGGGGGGGACATCCTTCTACGAGCAGTACTTC